A single sample is the source of the 28 T cell receptor beta chains below, sequenced in a study of cytomegalovirus exposure and HLA in healthy donors. The PCR had 60 Vbeta and 13 Jbeta primers. Using immunoSEQ multiplex PCR, the repertoire was profiled, and TCRdb retains in-frame clones only, with some absent. This sample has about 170,000 clones; almost 80% occur once, and the top ten carry roughly 5.8%. The specimen sequenced was PBMCs. These receptors originate from a man between 35 and 55 years old in good health and CMV-seropositive.

This clone was counted only a few times. The genes are TRBV7-8 and TRBJ1-2; D unresolved. Germline V gene sequence: CDR1 SGHVS, CDR2 FQNEAQ. Trimming stripped 2 bases from V and 0 bases from J, with 22 bases between. This CDR3 is 19 amino acids long. The CDR3 sequence: CASSLTSFGSGLANYGYTF. CDR3 coding DNA: TGTGCCAGCAGCTTAACGTCGTTCGGATCAGGATTAGCTAACTATGGCTACACCTTC.

This rearrangement joins TRBV9 to TRBJ2-5, with 10 nucleotides matching TRBD2. The trim removed 0 bases at V and 4 bases at J, leaving 6 bases unmatched. This CDR3 comprises 16 residues. From germline, CDR1 is SGDLS and CDR2 YYNGEE. CDR3 amino acids: CASSVASGRQGETQYF. The CDR3, as DNA: TGTGCCAGCAGCGTAGCTAGCGGGAGACAGGGAGAGACCCAGTACTTC.

There are a few counts of this clone. This chain uses TRBV28 with TRBJ1-2, with 9 positions matching TRBD1. CDR1 is MDHEN, CDR2 SYDVKM, per germline. The CDR3 has 14 amino acids. The ends lost 4 bases at V and 3 bases at J; junction bases unmatched: 3. The CDR3 region is CASSSGQGHYGYTF. The CDR3 region has the DNA TGTGCCAGCAGTTCGGGACAGGGTCACTATGGCTACACCTTC.

The V gene is TRBV27, the J gene TRBJ1-4; D not certain. The CDR3 is 15 residues long. Per germline, CDR1 MNHEY and CDR2 SMNVEV (reference sequence). The V end was cut by 6 bases, the J end by 2 bases, with 13 bases between. The CDR3 protein is CASSPRGGTNEKLFF. CDR3 in DNA: TGTGCCAGCAGCCCGCGAGGTGGGACTAATGAAAAACTGTTTTTT.

The V gene is TRBV5-4, the J gene TRBJ2-1, with D perhaps TRBD2 (6 bases). The ends were cut back, 1 base at V and 9 bases at J, with 11 bases in the middle. This CDR3 has 13 residues. The germline V gene has CDR1 SGHNT and CDR2 YYREEE (reference sequence). CDR3 in amino acids: CASSLLADSEQFF. The CDR3, as DNA: TGTGCCAGCAGCTTGTTAGCGGATTCTGAGCAGTTCTTC.

The V and J genes are TRBV12-2 and TRBJ2-2; TRBD2 is the table's D call, not checked against the DNA. TRBV12-2 is termed a pseudogene. This CDR3 is built from 18 residues. CDR3 coding DNA: TGTGCAAGTCGCTTTACTCCATCCCCAGACTTGAACACCGGGGAGCTGTTTTTT. Translation: CASRFTPSPDLNTGELFF.

The chain joins TRBV7-2 to TRBJ1-1; D perhaps matches TRBD1 (5 bases). V lost 6 bases to trimming and J lost 1 base, with 9 bases between them. In germline, CDR1 is SGHTA, CDR2 FQGNSA. This CDR3 region has 13 residues. This CDR3 reads CASRFGQNTEAFF. As DNA, the CDR3 is TGTGCCAGCAGGTTCGGACAGAACACTGAAGCTTTCTTT.

The chain carries TRBV29-1 and TRBJ2-2; D unclear. Germline V gene data show CDR1 as SQVTM and CDR2 as ANQGSEA. CDR3 length equals 12 residues. V shed 4 bases and J shed 5 bases, with 8 bases lying between them. This chain's CDR3 is CSVVFHTGELFF. The CDR3 DNA is TGCAGCGTTGTGTTCCATACCGGGGAGCTGTTTTTT.

This clone was seen a handful of times. V gene TRBV5-6 combines with J gene TRBJ2-7; 10 nucleotides line up with TRBD1. Germline V gene sequence: CDR1 SGHDT, CDR2 YYEEEE. The CDR3 is 16 residues long. Trimming cost V 4 bases and J 3 bases; bases outside gene matches: 10. The CDR3 sequence: CASSGPSDRGVYEQYF. CDR3 nucleotides: TGTGCCAGCAGCGGCCCCTCGGACAGGGGGGTCTACGAGCAGTACTTC.

V is TRBV9 and J is TRBJ2-7, with D unresolved. Germline-derived CDR1 and CDR2 are SGDLS and YYNGEE. The CDR3 totals 17 residues. The V gene lost 3 bases and the J gene lost 2 bases, with 21 bases spanning the gap. The CDR3 bases are TGTGCCAGCAGCGAGACCACCGCAGGCCCCGCAACCTACGAGCAGTACTTC. Protein sequence: CASSETTAGPATYEQYF.

The chain joins TRBV7-9 to TRBJ2-7, with a tentative D call TRBD2 (5 bases). Trimming removed 3 bases from V and 3 bases from J, with 12 bases in between. The CDR3 runs 14 residues. Per the germline V gene, CDR1 is SEHNR and CDR2 is FQNEAQ (reference sequence). CDR3 region: CASSFGGSDYEQYF. As DNA, the CDR3 is TGTGCCAGCAGCTTCGGCGGGTCCGACTACGAGCAGTACTTC.

The chain couples TRBV6-5 to TRBJ2-2; 11 nucleotides line up with TRBD1. The CDR3 has 16 amino acids. Germline V gene sequence: CDR1 MNHEY, CDR2 SVGAGI. Unmatched junction bases numbered 8, after V lost 4 bases and J lost 7 bases. CDR3 residues: CASSSAGQGAVGELFF. The CDR3 DNA reads TGTGCCAGCAGTTCCGCCGGACAGGGGGCGGTCGGGGAGCTGTTTTTT.

The chain is built from TRBV6-5 and TRBJ2-7; TRBD1 matches 8 bases. The length of the CDR3 is 15 residues. The ends lost 8 bases at V and 5 bases at J; junction bases unmatched: 14. Germline loops: CDR1 MNHEY, CDR2 SVGAGI. This CDR3 is CASRATRQGANEQYF. Here the CDR3 DNA reads TGTGCCAGCCGAGCCACCCGCCAGGGGGCCAACGAGCAGTACTTC.

The V gene is TRBV25-1, the J gene TRBJ2-2; 9 positions match TRBD1. Germline V gene lookup returns CDR1 MGHDK and CDR2 SYGVNS. Losses at the gene ends were 8 bases for V and 2 bases for J; bases not matched to a gene: 6. This CDR3 has 15 residues. CDR3 nucleotide sequence: TGTGCCAGCTCGAGACAGGGGGACAACACCGGGGAGCTGTTTTTT. Amino acid sequence: CASSRQGDNTGELFF.

This chain joins TRBV28 and TRBJ2-7; 10 bases fit TRBD2. The V gene's germline CDR1 is MDHEN and CDR2 SYDVKM. The J segment lost 1 base and the V segment lost 3 bases, leaving 3 bases of the junction unmatched. The CDR3 runs 15 residues. CDR3 loop: CASSLSTSGSYEQYF. The CDR3 DNA follows: TGTGCCAGCAGTTTGTCGACTAGCGGGTCCTACGAGCAGTACTTC.

The sample holds one count of this clone. This sequence joins TRBV25-1 and TRBJ1-2; a possible D gene is TRBD1 (5 bases). V was pared by 2 bases and J by 7 bases, with 17 bases between. This CDR3 is built from 15 residues. Germline V gives CDR1 MGHDK, CDR2 SYGVNS. CDR3 bases: TGTGCCAGCAGTGAAATGGGCCAGGGTTCAGGTGGCTACACCTTC. As protein: CASSEMGQGSGGYTF.

The chain couples TRBV4-2 to TRBJ2-1; D remains unclear. V lost 0 bases to trimming and J lost 2 bases, with 8 bases between them. The CDR3 is 15 amino acids. The V gene's germline CDR1 is LGHNA and CDR2 YNFKEQ. This CDR3 reads CASSQDSLAYNEQFF. The DNA for the CDR3 is TGTGCCAGCAGCCAAGATAGTCTAGCCTACAATGAGCAGTTCTTC.

Here the CDR3 reads CASSSPGGRANNEQFF. The CDR3 DNA reads as TGTGCCAGCAGCTCCCCCGGCGGGAGGGCCAACAATGAGCAGTTCTTC. The chain recombines TRBV11-3 with TRBJ2-1; 9 bases agree with TRBD2. J was trimmed by 5 bases and V by 4 bases; bases with no gene match: 9. This CDR3 comprises 16 residues. Germline values: CDR1 SGHNT, CDR2 YENEEA.

The chain is built from TRBV2 and TRBJ2-1; no firm D call. The CDR3 extends over 12 amino acids. Per germline, CDR1 SNHLY and CDR2 FYNNEI. Trimming pared 7 bases from V and 9 bases from J, leaving 13 bases between. CDR3 bases: TGTGCCAGCACCACGGGTCAATTTGAGCAGTTCTTC. Protein product: CASTTGQFEQFF. Together with reference TRBV2 and TRBJ2-1, the CDR3 gives the full variable domain: EPEVTQTPSHQVTQMGQEVILRCVPISNHLYFYWYRQILGQKVEFLVSFYNNEISEKSEIFDDQFSVERPDGSNFTLKIRSTKLEDSAMYFCASTTGQFEQFFGPGTRLTVL.

The chain couples TRBV19 to TRBJ2-3; 7 bases are shared with TRBD1. Losses at the gene ends were 7 bases for V and 1 base for J; bases not matched to a gene: 8. CDR1 is LNHDA, CDR2 SQIVND, per germline (reference sequence). The CDR3 is made up of 15 amino acids. The CDR3 DNA follows: TGTGCCAGTAACCCTCGGACAGGTGGCACAGATACGCAGTATTTT. This gives the protein CASNPRTGGTDTQYF.

This chain uses TRBV9 with TRBJ2-2; the match to TRBD1 covers 7 bases. V lost 5 bases to trimming and J lost 3 bases; unmatched junction nucleotides: 10. CDR1 SGDLS and CDR2 YYNGEE come from the germline V gene. The CDR3 totals 16 residues. The DNA of the CDR3 is TGTGCCAGCAGTGCTACAGGGGACAGTTACACCGGGGAGCTGTTTTTT. Protein product: CASSATGDSYTGELFF.

This chain connects TRBV5-1 to TRBJ2-1, with D perhaps TRBD2 (5 bases). Germline V CDR1 and CDR2: SGHRS, YFSETQ. V lost 4 bases and J 1 base, leaving 12 bases between the germline ends. The CDR3 totals 15 residues. CDR3 loop: CASSGSAGSYNEQFF. The CDR3 DNA sequence: TGCGCCAGCAGCGGGAGTGCTGGATCCTACAATGAGCAGTTCTTC.

The V call is TRBV5-4, the J call TRBJ2-1; 7 positions agree with TRBD1. J lost 15 bases, V lost 2 bases, and 8 bases had no gene match. From germline, CDR1 is SGHNT and CDR2 YYREEE (reference sequence). The CDR3 totals 12 residues. In DNA, the CDR3 is TGTGCCAGCAGCTTCCGGGGACAGAACGCGTTCTTC. This codes for CASSFRGQNAFF.

Here the CDR3 DNA reads TGCGCCAGCACCGGGAATCAAGAGACCCAGTACTTC. Its protein product is CASTGNQETQYF. The chain carries TRBV5-1 and TRBJ2-5; possible D gene TRBD2, 5 bases. Trimming removed 6 bases at V and 2 bases at J, with 8 bases between. Looked up from germline, CDR1 is SGHRS and CDR2 is YFSETQ. CDR3 size: 12 residues.

V and J are TRBV5-4 and TRBJ2-5; TRBD1 is a possible D gene (5 bases). This CDR3 region has 14 residues. From germline, CDR1 is SGHNT and CDR2 YYREEE (reference sequence). Trimming cost V 0 bases and J 5 bases, with 11 bases left between them. The CDR3 loop is CASSLDQGSETQYF. The CDR3 DNA reads as TGTGCCAGCAGCTTGGACCAGGGTAGCGAGACCCAGTACTTC. The whole variable domain, filled in from reference TRBV5-4 and TRBJ2-5, reads ETGVTQSPTHLIKTRGQQVTLRCSSQSGHNTVSWYQQALGQGPQFIFQYYREEENGRGNFPPRFSGLQFPNYSSELNVNALELDDSALYLCASSLDQGSETQYFGPGTRLLVL.

Regarding this clone: One junction end does not reproduce the germline sequence, and a read error may be involved. The rearrangement uses TRBV7-7 and TRBJ2-5, with D perhaps matching TRBD2 (5 bases). CDR3 size: 15 residues. Germline V gene sequence: CDR1 SSHAT, CDR2 FNYEAQ (reference sequence). The chain's CDR3 is CASSFGAAAQETQYF. Here the CDR3 DNA reads TGTGCTAGCAGCTTTGGAGCGGCAGCCCAAGAGACCCAGTACTTC.

V usage is TRBV7-3 and J usage is TRBJ2-3; TRBD2 matches at 11 bases. The V gene's germline CDR1 is SGHTA and CDR2 FQGTGA. V lost 5 bases and J lost 4; bases outside the gene matches: 5. This CDR3 region has 15 residues. CDR3 nucleotides: TGTGCCAGCAGCACCTTAGCGGGAGGGGCAGATACGCAGTATTTT. This codes for CASSTLAGGADTQYF.

CDR3 DNA: TGTGCCAGCAGCCGAATACAGGGAAGCTCCTACAATGAGCAGTTCTTC. This encodes CASSRIQGSSYNEQFF. The V call is TRBV28, the J call TRBJ2-1; D perhaps matches TRBD1 (6 bases). From germline, CDR1 is MDHEN and CDR2 SYDVKM. Deletions cut 6 bases from V and 0 bases from J, with 15 bases between. CDR3 length equals 16 residues.